Listed below are T cell receptor beta chains from one sample, sequenced in a study of blood T cell repertoires in COVID-19. Profiling relied on immunoSEQ multiplex PCR, and the TCRdb table lists in-frame clones only, not all of them. The sample records fewer than 300,000 clones, approximately 90% being singletons. The sequencing input was peripheral blood. All receptors come from a woman aged 30 to 39 with COVID-19, enrolled during active disease. Each CDR3 is given with its conserved first and last residue. A D gene is named only where the DNA matches it firmly. Size is stated for part of the rows, as once, few or many counts, or as a class when the clone is expanded.

CDR3	DNA	size	J	D	V
CASSLSRQGVQPQHF	TGTGCCAGCAGTTTGAGCAGACAGGGTGTGCAGCCCCAGCATTTT	-	TRBJ1-5	TRBD1	TRBV28
CASSPLVTSGTYEQYF	TGTGCCAGCAGCCCCCTCGTGACTAGCGGGACCTACGAGCAGTACTTC	-	TRBJ2-7	TRBD2	TRBV27
CATSREGGEKLFF	TGTGCCACCAGCAGAGAGGGGGGTGAAAAACTGTTTTTT	-	TRBJ1-4	-	TRBV15
CASSLTSGQNTGELFF	TGTGCCAGCAGCTTGACATCGGGACAGAACACCGGGGAGCTGTTTTTT	-	TRBJ2-2	-	TRBV5-6
CSVDVLEVSDEQFF	TGCAGCGTTGACGTCCTAGAGGTTTCGGATGAGCAGTTCTTC	-	TRBJ2-1	-	TRBV29-1
CSSLTGEYEQYF	TGCAGCTCGTTGACAGGGGAATACGAGCAGTACTTC	-	TRBJ2-7	TRBD1	TRBV29-1
CASSEALPRSSYEQYF	TGTGCCAGCAGTGAAGCGCTTCCACGGAGCTCCTACGAGCAGTACTTC	-	TRBJ2-7	-	TRBV6-1
CASSIRTGTEAFF	TGTGCCAGTAGTATTCGGACAGGCACTGAAGCTTTCTTT	-	TRBJ1-1	TRBD1	TRBV19
CASSPPGGGGYGYTF	TGTGCCAGCAGTCCCCCGGGTGGAGGCGGCTATGGCTACACCTTC	-	TRBJ1-2	-	TRBV28
CASRTGTSGQPQHF	TGTGCCAGCAGAACAGGGACGAGCGGTCAGCCCCAGCATTTT	-	TRBJ1-5	-	TRBV28
CAWSTGRVNTEAFF	TGTGCCTGGAGTACAGGCAGGGTGAACACTGAAGCTTTCTTT	-	TRBJ1-1	-	TRBV30
CASSSTRDSSNQPQHF	TGTGCCAGCAGCTCGACCAGGGATTCTAGCAATCAGCCCCAGCATTTT	-	TRBJ1-5	-	TRBV28
CASSWDRDYGYTF	TGTGCCAGCAGCTGGGACAGGGACTATGGCTACACCTTC	-	TRBJ1-2	-	TRBV21-1
CASTVRGDTPSREQYF	TGTGCCAGCACCGTAAGGGGCGATACACCCAGTAGAGAGCAGTACTTC	few	TRBJ2-7	-	TRBV7-2
CASSLVRAGELFF	TGTGCCAGCAGCCTAGTCAGGGCCGGGGAGCTGTTTTTT	-	TRBJ2-2	-	TRBV11-2
CASSLGLAGGYEQFF	TGTGCCAGCAGCTTGGGTCTAGCGGGAGGATATGAGCAGTTCTTC	-	TRBJ2-1	TRBD2	TRBV5-4
CASRAEGAEAFF	TGCGCCAGCAGAGCGGAGGGCGCGGAAGCTTTCTTT	-	TRBJ1-1	-	TRBV5-1
CASSRGQGAEAFF	TGCGCCAGCAGCCGAGGACAGGGGGCTGAAGCTTTCTTT	-	TRBJ1-1	TRBD1	TRBV4-1
CATRGPRVGETQYF	TGTGCCACCAGGGGCCCGAGGGTAGGGGAGACCCAGTACTTC	-	TRBJ2-5	-	TRBV24-1
CATSRDSQGGYGYTF	TGTGCCACCAGCAGAGATAGCCAGGGGGGCTATGGCTACACCTTC	-	TRBJ1-2	TRBD1	TRBV15
CASSPGGYGYTF	TGTGCCAGCAGCCCAGGGGGATATGGCTACACCTTC	-	TRBJ1-2	TRBD1	TRBV7-9
CASSFGDRSHGYTF	TGTGCCAGCAGTTTTGGGGACAGGAGCCATGGCTACACCTTC	once	TRBJ1-2	TRBD1	TRBV28
CASSQDLRGPAKNIQYF	TGTGCCAGCAGCCAAGATCTCAGGGGGCCAGCCAAAAACATTCAGTACTTC	-	TRBJ2-4	TRBD1	TRBV4-2
CASRTGSRGTEAFF	TGTGCCAGCAGGACAGGGAGTAGAGGCACTGAAGCTTTCTTT	-	TRBJ1-1	TRBD1	TRBV28
CASSTQPGQLGNQPQHF	TGTGCCAGTAGTACCCAACCGGGACAGTTGGGCAATCAGCCCCAGCATTTT	once	TRBJ1-5	TRBD1	TRBV19
CASSQVPGQNTGELFF	TGTGCCAGCAGCCAAGTCCCGGGACAAAACACCGGGGAGCTGTTTTTT	-	TRBJ2-2	-	TRBV4-2
CASSIKQDRRAYEQYF	TGTGCCAGCAGCATAAAACAGGACAGGCGTGCCTACGAGCAGTACTTC	-	TRBJ2-7	TRBD1	TRBV11-1
CASSLGGREDTQYF	TGCGCCAGCAGCTTGGGAGGGAGGGAGGATACGCAGTATTTT	few	TRBJ2-3	TRBD2	TRBV5-1
CASSPAGTVAFF	TGTGCCAGCAGCCCAGCCGGGACAGTAGCTTTCTTT	once	TRBJ1-1	TRBD1	TRBV3-1/TRBV3-2
CASRRQGENTEAFF	TGTGCCAGCAGAAGACAGGGGGAGAACACTGAAGCTTTCTTT	-	TRBJ1-1	TRBD1	TRBV5-4
CASSSQPGLAGDEQYF	TGTGCCAGCAGTTCGCAACCAGGACTAGCGGGAGACGAGCAGTACTTC	-	TRBJ2-7	TRBD2	TRBV11-2
CASSSASTTDLSPLHF	TGTGCCAGCAGCTCTGCGTCAACTACCGACCTTTCACCCCTCCACTTT	once	TRBJ1-6	-	TRBV5-4
CATSDTGQLTDTQYF	TGTGCCACCAGTGACACTGGACAGCTAACAGATACGCAGTATTTT	-	TRBJ2-3	-	TRBV24-1
CASSKPGLWNNEQFF	TGTGCCAGCAGCAAACCAGGGCTGTGGAACAATGAGCAGTTCTTC	-	TRBJ2-1	-	TRBV21-1